This T cell receptor (beta chain) was documented in a study of CD8 T cells in ankylosing spondylitis. V lost 0 bases to trimming and J lost 10 bases, with 12 bases between them. The germline V gene encodes CDR1 LGHDT and CDR2 YNNKEL (reference sequence). This CDR3 region has 13 residues. This clonotype was counted at least ten times. Its specificity is unknown. Molecular-barcoded quantitative 5'-RACE produced these TCR beta libraries. TCRdb ran MiXCR on the 5' RACE reads and lists one entry per CDR3 protein. Of over 600,000 distinct CDR3 sequences detected, around a fifth appear once; the ten largest clones hold under 20%. Findings and limits, study-wide: Some of the motif variants had earlier been found in reactive arthritis patients' fluid and blood. Disease-linked clones bore a CD8+ phenotype and were relatively rare in peripheral blood. What appeared characteristic of ankylosing spondylitis blood was a TCR beta motif of about eight highly homologous variants. Clones tied to disease were said to be significantly enriched in matched ankylosing spondylitis synovial fluid.

V usage is TRBV3-1 and J usage is TRBJ1-1; D unclear. The source is a male donor with ankylosing spondylitis. The sequenced material came from blood, either unsorted or a sorted T cell fraction (not recorded which). The DNA for the CDR3 is TGTGCCAGCAGCCAAGAATCCGGGGAGGGAGCTTTCTTT. Encoded protein: CASSQESGEGAFF.